The 7 T cell receptor beta chains below come from one sample, sequenced in a study of T-cell reconstitution after alpha-beta-depleted transplantation in children. Researchers prepared the TCRbeta library using unique molecular identifiers, the study reports. Via MiXCR, TCRdb re-called the PCR reads, giving one row per CDR3 protein. The top ten hold 4% to 5% of the sample, which has about 610,000 distinct CDR3 sequences, 10% to 13% seen once. The specimen was PBMCs from the stem cell graft donor, collected from the stem cell graft. The source is a human donor who donated a stem cell graft to a child with acute myeloid leukemia.

There are a few counts of this clonotype. This chain uses TRBV7-9 with TRBJ2-1; 9 bases line up with TRBD1. The CDR3 spans 15 residues. CDR1 and CDR2 (germline): SEHNR, FQNEAQ (reference sequence). V shed 5 bases, J shed 8 bases, and the junction held 10 bases outside the gene matches. The CDR3 protein is CASSPEGQGDHEQFF. CDR3 bases: TGTGCCAGCAGCCCTGAGGGACAGGGTGATCATGAGCAGTTCTTC.

The table lists this clonotype with a few counts. V and J are TRBV20-1 and TRBJ2-1; 13 nucleotides align to TRBD2. CDR3 length equals 16 residues. Trimming at V came to 0 bases and at J to 5 bases, leaving 4 bases not matched to a gene. CDR1 is DFQATT and CDR2 is SNEGSKA in the germline V gene (reference sequence). The CDR3 DNA follows: TGCAGTGCTAGAGATCAGGGACTAGCGGGAAACAATGAGCAGTTCTTC. It translates to CSARDQGLAGNNEQFF.

This chain joins TRBV20-1 and TRBJ2-7, with D perhaps TRBD2 (6 bases). The CDR3 has 16 amino acids. Germline V lookup: CDR1 DFQATT, CDR2 SNEGSKA (reference sequence). V was trimmed by 0 bases and J by 2 bases, leaving 17 bases between them. This CDR3 reads CSARDLQTSLTYEQYF. The CDR3 nucleotides read TGCAGTGCTAGAGATCTACAAACTAGCCTAACCTACGAGCAGTACTTC.

This clonotype has ten or more counts. The chain couples TRBV20-1 to TRBJ1-1, with unresolved D. Germline CDR1 DFQATT, CDR2 SNEGSKA (reference sequence). Trimming removed 0 bases from V and 2 bases from J, with 7 bases in between. CDR3 length: 13 residues. CDR3 amino acids: CSARDRPNTEAFF. CDR3 sequence (DNA): TGCAGTGCTAGAGATCGGCCCAACACTGAAGCTTTCTTT.

This clonotype has at least ten counts. The chain is built from TRBV18 and TRBJ1-2, with TRBD1 as a possible D gene (5 bases). Trimming shortened V by 2 bases and J by 3 bases, and 19 bases separated the two germline ends. The CDR3 runs 17 residues. Germline V lookup: CDR1 KGHSH, CDR2 LQKENI. CDR3 amino acids: CASSPGRQGANHYGYTF. CDR3 in DNA: TGTGCCAGCTCACCAGGCCGGCAGGGTGCTAACCACTATGGCTACACCTTC.

A few counts support this clonotype. The rearrangement uses TRBV20-1 and TRBJ2-7, with a weak D call TRBD1 (5 bases). Trimming took 5 bases from V and 6 from J, leaving 23 bases between them. The germline CDR1 and CDR2 sequences are DFQATT and SNEGSKA (reference sequence). The CDR3 length is 15 residues. The DNA of the CDR3 is TGCAGTGCTCCTCCAGGTGGCAGGGATAAGGTCGAGCAGTACTTC. It codes for CSAPPGGRDKVEQYF.

This clonotype was recorded at least ten times. V usage is TRBV24-1 and J usage is TRBJ2-3; no clear D gene. Germline V lookup: CDR1 KGHDR, CDR2 SFDVKD. This CDR3 spans 12 amino acids. Trimming took off 9 bases at V and 1 base at J, with 7 bases between the two ends. The CDR3 here is CATGEGTDTQYF. CDR3 nucleotide sequence: TGTGCCACCGGAGAGGGCACAGATACGCAGTATTTT.